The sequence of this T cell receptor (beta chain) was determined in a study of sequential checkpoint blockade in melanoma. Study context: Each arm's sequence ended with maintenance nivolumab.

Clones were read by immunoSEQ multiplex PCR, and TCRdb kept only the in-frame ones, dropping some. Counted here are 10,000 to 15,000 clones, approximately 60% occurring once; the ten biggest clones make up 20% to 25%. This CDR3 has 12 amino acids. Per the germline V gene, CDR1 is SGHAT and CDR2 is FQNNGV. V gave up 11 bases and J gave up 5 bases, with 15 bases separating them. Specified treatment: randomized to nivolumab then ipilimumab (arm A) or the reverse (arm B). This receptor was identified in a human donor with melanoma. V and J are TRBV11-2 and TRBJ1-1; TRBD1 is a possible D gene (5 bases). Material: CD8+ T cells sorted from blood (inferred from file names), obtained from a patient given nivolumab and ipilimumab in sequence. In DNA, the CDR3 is TGTGCCTCCTCGCGGGGGAAAACTGAAGCTTTCTTT. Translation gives CASSRGKTEAFF.